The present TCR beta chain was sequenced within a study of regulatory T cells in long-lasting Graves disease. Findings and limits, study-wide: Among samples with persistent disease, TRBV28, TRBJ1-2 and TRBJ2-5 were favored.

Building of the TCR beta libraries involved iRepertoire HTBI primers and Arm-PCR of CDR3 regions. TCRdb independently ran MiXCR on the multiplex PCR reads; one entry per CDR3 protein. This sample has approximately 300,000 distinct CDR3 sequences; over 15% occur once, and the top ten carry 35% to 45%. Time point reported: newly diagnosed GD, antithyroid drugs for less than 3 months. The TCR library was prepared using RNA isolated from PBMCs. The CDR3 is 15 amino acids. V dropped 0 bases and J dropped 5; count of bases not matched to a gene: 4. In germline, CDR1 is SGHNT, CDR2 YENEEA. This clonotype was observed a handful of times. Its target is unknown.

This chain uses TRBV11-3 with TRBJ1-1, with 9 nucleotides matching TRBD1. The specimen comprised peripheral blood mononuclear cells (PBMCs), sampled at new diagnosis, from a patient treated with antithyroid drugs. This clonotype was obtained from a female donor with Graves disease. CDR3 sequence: CASSLEGTGWTEAFF. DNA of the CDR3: TGTGCCAGCAGCTTAGAGGGGACAGGGTGGACTGAAGCTTTCTTT.